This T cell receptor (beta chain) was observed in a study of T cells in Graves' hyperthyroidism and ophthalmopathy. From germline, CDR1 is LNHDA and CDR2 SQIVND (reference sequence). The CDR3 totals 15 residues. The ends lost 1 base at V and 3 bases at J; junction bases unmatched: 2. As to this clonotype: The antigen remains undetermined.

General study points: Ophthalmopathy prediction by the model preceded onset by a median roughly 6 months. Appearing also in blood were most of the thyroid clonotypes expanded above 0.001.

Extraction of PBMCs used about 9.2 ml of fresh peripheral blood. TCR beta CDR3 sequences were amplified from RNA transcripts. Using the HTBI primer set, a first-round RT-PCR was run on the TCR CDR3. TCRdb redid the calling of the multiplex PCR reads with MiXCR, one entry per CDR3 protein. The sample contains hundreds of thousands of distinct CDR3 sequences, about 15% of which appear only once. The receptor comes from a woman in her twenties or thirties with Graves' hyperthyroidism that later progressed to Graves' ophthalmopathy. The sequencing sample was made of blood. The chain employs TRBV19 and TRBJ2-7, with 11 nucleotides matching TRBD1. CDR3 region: CASSIVGTGGYEQYF. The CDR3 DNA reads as TGTGCCAGTAGTATAGTCGGGACAGGGGGCTACGAGCAGTACTTC.